This entry lists 25 T cell receptor beta chains sequenced from one sample in a study of human T cells and chemical hapten exposure (TCRdb year 2021). Receptors were amplified or captured by RACE. The instrument given in TCRdb is NextSeq 500. TCRdb redid the processing of the public reads, applying fastp at Q25 and MiXCR, and retained in-frame beta chains. Rows with one shared CDR3 protein collapse into an entry with the most common genes and DNA. The sample table contains about 94,000 distinct CDR3 sequences; only one count was recorded for over 7.5% of them. Approximately 1.9% of the sample lies in the top ten. This specimen's time point label, interpreted: patch test 2, 6 weeks after DPC sensitization. Reading the label with the study, this specimen's treatment or condition is: therapeutic diphenylcyclopropenone sensitization with weekly scalp DPC. Source: whole blood, taken in connection with sensitization to the hapten diphenylcyclopropenone (DPC). The receptors stem from a woman aged 40 to 50 with alopecia areata. Some clones in this sample may be carry-over from other donors' samples.

Only a few counts were recorded for this clonotype. The chain is built from TRBV6-6 and TRBJ1-1; TRBD1 matches at 8 bases. The length of the CDR3 is 15 residues. Germline V gene sequence: CDR1 MNHNY, CDR2 SVGAGI (reference sequence). V lost 2 bases to trimming and J lost 6 bases; unmatched junction nucleotides: 8. CDR3 bases: TGTGCCAGCAGTTACGCCGGACAGGGAAAACCTGAAGCTTTCTTT. Protein product: CASSYAGQGKPEAFF.

This clonotype was seen only a few times. The chain carries TRBV5-6 and TRBJ2-5, with a tentative D call TRBD1 (6 bases). The CDR3 is 16 amino acids. CDR1 SGHDT and CDR2 YYEEEE come from the germline V gene. Trimming left V 4 bases short and J 1 base short, with 17 bases between. CDR3 sequence reads: CASSELGTQTQETQYF. The CDR3 DNA sequence: TGTGCCAGCAGCGAGTTAGGGACACAGACCCAAGAGACCCAGTACTTC. The full variable domain, completed using reference TRBV5-6 and TRBJ2-5, is DAGVTQSPTHLIKTRGQQVTLRCSPKSGHDTVSWYQQALGQGPQFIFQYYEEEERQRGNFPDRFSGHQFPNYSSELNVNALLLGDSALYLCASSELGTQTQETQYFGPGTRLLVL.

The chain carries TRBV7-2 and TRBJ1-6; 7 nucleotides agree with TRBD1. Germline lookup yields CDR1 SGHTA and CDR2 FQGNSA. V gave up 7 bases and J gave up 5 bases; unmatched junction bases: 11. This CDR3 contains 16 residues. Here the CDR3 DNA reads TGTGCCAGCACCCGGATTCAGGGGGGGGATAATTCACCCCTCCACTTT. Translated, it gives CASTRIQGGDNSPLHF.

This clonotype appeared many times. The chain couples TRBV12-3 or TRBV12-4 to TRBJ2-1, with 16 bases that match TRBD2. Losses at the gene ends were 5 bases for V and 0 bases for J; bases not matched to a gene: 10. CDR3 length equals 20 residues. This chain's CDR3 is CASSPLPGLAGGRSYNEQFF. Here the CDR3 DNA reads TGTGCCAGCAGTCCTCTCCCGGGACTAGCGGGAGGGCGCTCCTACAATGAGCAGTTCTTC.

This clonotype has ten or more counts. The chain couples TRBV5-4 to TRBJ2-1, with TRBD2 matching 13 bases. The CDR3 consists of 17 residues. Germline CDR1 and CDR2: SGHNT and YYREEE (reference sequence). The J segment lost 7 bases and the V segment lost 3 bases, leaving 10 bases of the junction unmatched. The chain's CDR3 is CASSSGTSGRVWNEQFF. The CDR3 DNA reads TGTGCCAGCAGCTCAGGAACTAGCGGGAGGGTTTGGAATGAGCAGTTCTTC.

This clonotype was found many times. The chain carries TRBV7-9 and TRBJ2-2; unclear D gene. The CDR3 runs to 14 residues. Germline CDR1 SEHNR, CDR2 FQNEAQ (reference sequence). Trimming stripped 1 base from V and 10 bases from J, with 13 bases between. The CDR3 DNA follows: TGTGCCAGCAGCTTAGACACCTTTCCCTCGGAGCTGTTTTTT. It yields the protein CASSLDTFPSELFF.

The J gene is TRBJ2-7, the V gene TRBV7-9; weak D call: TRBD1 (6 bases). The CDR3 has 15 residues. CDR1 is SEHNR and CDR2 is FQNEAQ in the germline V gene (reference sequence). The ends were cut back, 6 bases at V and 4 bases at J, with 19 bases in the middle. The CDR3: CASRGAGTPSYEQYF. The CDR3 region has the DNA TGTGCCAGCAGGGGAGCCGGGACACCCTCTTACGAGCAGTACTTC.

This clonotype occurred a few times. The gene calls are TRBV7-2 and TRBJ2-1; D is perhaps TRBD2 (5 bases). The V end was cut by 1 base, the J end by 5 bases, with 12 bases between. This CDR3 is built from 15 residues. Germline CDR1 reads SGHTA; CDR2 reads FQGNSA. The CDR3 spells CASSLERIANNEQFF. For the CDR3, the DNA is TGTGCCAGCAGCTTAGAACGCATAGCGAACAATGAGCAGTTCTTC.

This clonotype was detected ten times or more. The chain combines TRBV5-4 with TRBJ1-1, with 9 bases identical to TRBD1. Germline values: CDR1 SGHNT, CDR2 YYREEE (reference sequence). V was pared by 0 bases and J by 3 bases, with 3 bases of the junction left unmatched. This CDR3 is built from 15 residues. The CDR3 DNA sequence: TGTGCCAGCAGCTTGGCGACAGGGGGATACACTGAAGCTTTCTTT. Its protein product is CASSLATGGYTEAFF.

This clonotype has a count of ten or more. The gene calls are TRBV20-1 and TRBJ1-2; TRBD1 matches 7 bases. From germline, CDR1 is DFQATT and CDR2 SNEGSKA (reference sequence). After removal of 8 bases from V and 4 bases from J, the junction contained 10 bases not matched to a gene. The CDR3 consists of 13 residues. The CDR3 reads CSYQQGNGYGYTF. Written as DNA, the CDR3 is TGCAGTTATCAACAGGGGAACGGCTATGGCTACACCTTC.

The table lists this clonotype with many counts. The chain uses TRBV4-3 and TRBJ2-4; D is ambiguous. The CDR3 runs to 17 residues. In germline, CDR1 is LGHNA, CDR2 YSLEER. Trimming removed 0 bases from V and 2 bases from J, with 14 bases in between. The CDR3: CASSQEGIGITKNIQYF. The CDR3 region has the DNA TGCGCCAGCAGCCAAGAGGGTATCGGCATAACCAAAAACATTCAGTACTTC.

This sequence joins TRBV29-1 and TRBJ1-2; 7 nucleotides align to TRBD1. CDR1 and CDR2 from the germline V gene are SQVTM and ANQGSEA. With 6 bases clipped from V and 4 bases from J, the junction kept 5 bases outside the gene matches. CDR3 size: 12 residues. CDR3 loop: CSVGDSRYGYTF. CDR3 bases: TGCAGCGTGGGGGACAGCCGCTATGGCTACACCTTC.

At least ten counts were recorded for this clonotype. This sequence joins TRBV11-2 and TRBJ2-1, with 12 nucleotides matching TRBD2. From germline, CDR1 is SGHAT and CDR2 FQNNGV. This CDR3 spans 16 amino acids. V lost 5 bases, J lost 5 bases, and 7 bases stayed unmatched. CDR3 sequence: CASSPRTSGINNEQFF. DNA of the CDR3: TGTGCCAGCAGCCCGCGGACTAGCGGGATAAACAATGAGCAGTTCTTC.

V is TRBV5-1 and J is TRBJ2-7; D gene uncertain. Trimming took off 1 base at V and 7 bases at J, with 9 bases between the two ends. This CDR3 has 12 residues. The germline V gene encodes CDR1 SGHRS and CDR2 YFSETQ. The CDR3 coding sequence is TGCGCCAGCAGCTTGTCCCCGAGTGAGCAGTACTTC. Amino acids: CASSLSPSEQYF.

This clonotype was recorded at least ten times. The chain couples TRBV7-2 to TRBJ2-5; D not resolved. The CDR3 spans 13 residues. V gave up 1 base and J gave up 2 bases, with 5 bases separating them. Germline CDR1 reads SGHTA; CDR2 reads FQGNSA. CDR3 sequence (DNA): TGTGCCAGCAGCTTAGGATCTCAAGAGACCCAGTACTTC. It translates to CASSLGSQETQYF. The full variable domain, its missing parts supplied by reference TRBV7-2 and TRBJ2-5, is GAGVSQSPSNKVTEKGKDVELRCDPISGHTALYWYRQSLGQGLEFLIYFQGNSAPDKSGLPSDRFSAERTGGSVSTLTIQRTQQEDSAVYLCASSLGSQETQYFGPGTRLLVL.

This clonotype was detected ten times or more. The chain couples TRBV7-9 to TRBJ1-1, with a weak D call TRBD1 (6 bases). The germline V gene has CDR1 SEHNR and CDR2 FQNEAQ (reference sequence). V was shortened by 5 bases and J by 1 base, with 17 bases between the two germline ends. The CDR3 loop spans 16 amino acids. The CDR3 loop is CASSPRFGQKNTEAFF. In DNA form, the CDR3 reads TGTGCCAGCAGCCCACGTTTCGGACAGAAGAACACTGAAGCTTTCTTT.

This rearrangement joins TRBV6-2 or TRBV6-3 to TRBJ2-1; a possible D gene is TRBD1 (5 bases). Trimming cost V 2 bases and J 5 bases, with 7 bases left between them. This CDR3 has 13 residues. CDR1 is MNHEY and CDR2 is SVGEGT in the germline V gene. CDR3: CASSYDSHNEQFF. The DNA for the CDR3 is TGTGCCAGCAGTTACGACAGCCACAATGAGCAGTTCTTC.

This clonotype occurred many times. The gene calls are TRBV2 and TRBJ2-2; 7 nucleotides align to TRBD2. The trim removed 8 bases at V and 1 base at J, leaving 4 bases unmatched. The CDR3 is made up of 14 amino acids. CDR1 and CDR2 (germline): SNHLY, FYNNEI. CDR3 loop: CASAGELNTGELFF. CDR3 in DNA: TGTGCCAGCGCGGGAGAATTGAACACCGGGGAGCTGTTTTTT.

V usage is TRBV11-1 and J usage is TRBJ2-6, with 8 bases fitting TRBD1. Trimming removed 3 bases from V and 0 bases from J; junction bases left unmatched: 1. Germline V gene sequence: CDR1 SGHAT, CDR2 FQDESV (reference sequence). This CDR3 contains 16 residues. CDR3 nucleotides: TGTGCCAGCAGCTTGGGACAGGTCTCTGGGGCCAACGTCCTGACTTTC. This encodes CASSLGQVSGANVLTF.

The table lists this clonotype with a few counts. The V and J genes are TRBV10-2 and TRBJ2-2; D is unclear. Germline CDR1 and CDR2: WSHSY and SAAADI. This CDR3 contains 13 residues. With 7 bases removed from V and 0 bases from J, the gap between germline ends came to 6 bases. CDR3 residues: CASIRPNTGELFF. Written as DNA, the CDR3 is TGCGCCAGCATTAGACCGAACACCGGGGAGCTGTTTTTT.

This chain joins TRBV25-1 and TRBJ2-7; perhaps TRBD1 as D (7 bases). The V gene's germline CDR1 is MGHDK and CDR2 SYGVNS. V was trimmed by 2 bases and J by 4 bases, leaving 15 bases between them. This CDR3 is 15 amino acids long. The CDR3 nucleotides are TGTGCCAGCAGTGAAGGAGGGGGACAGACTTACGAGCAGTACTTC. As protein: CASSEGGGQTYEQYF.

This clonotype was found many times. The rearrangement uses TRBV5-1 and TRBJ1-1, with D tentatively TRBD1 (6 bases). V lost 3 bases and J lost 1, with 16 bases in between. There are 16 residues in the CDR3. Looked up from germline, CDR1 is SGHRS and CDR2 is YFSETQ. The CDR3 reads CASSSKIVDRNTEAFF. The CDR3 coding sequence is TGCGCCAGCAGCTCCAAAATAGTGGACAGGAACACTGAAGCTTTCTTT.

This clonotype was observed at least ten times. V is TRBV12-5 and J is TRBJ2-5; 7 positions agree with TRBD1. The CDR3 has 15 amino acids. The trim removed 7 bases at V and 3 bases at J, leaving 11 bases unmatched. From germline, CDR1 is LGHNT and CDR2 FRNRAP. The CDR3 loop reads CASAETGVYEETQYF. CDR3 nucleotide sequence: TGTGCTAGTGCTGAAACAGGGGTGTACGAAGAGACCCAGTACTTC.

The chain combines TRBV6-2 or TRBV6-3 with TRBJ2-7, with D uncertain. The germline V and J ends were trimmed by 2 bases and 4 bases, with 6 bases remaining between them. Germline V lookup: CDR1 MNHEY, CDR2 SVGEGT. The CDR3 spans 12 residues. This chain's CDR3 is CASSYMGYEQYF. In DNA, the CDR3 is TGTGCCAGCAGTTACATGGGGTACGAGCAGTACTTC.

This clonotype came up many times. The rearrangement joins TRBV6-1 to TRBJ2-7, with D uncertain. V was trimmed by 0 bases and J by 2 bases, leaving 11 bases between them. Germline CDR1 is MNHNS and CDR2 is SASEGT. This CDR3 has 15 residues. In DNA form, the CDR3 reads TGTGCCAGCAGTGAAGCAACGGGTATCCCCTACGAGCAGTACTTC. Translation gives CASSEATGIPYEQYF.